This T cell receptor (beta chain) came from a study of T cell changes during pregnancy in multiple sclerosis. This table comes from immunoSEQ multiplex PCR, and its TCRdb copy is limited to in-frame clones, with some not included. The sample lists about 34,000 clones; 70% to 90% were seen once. The CDR3 covers 15 residues. Germline V gene data show CDR1 as SGHTA and CDR2 as FQGNSA. With V trimmed by 5 bases and J by 4 bases, 4 bases remained unmatched. The V call is TRBV7-2, the J call TRBJ2-3; 12 nucleotides line up with TRBD2. The TCR sequence derives from a female donor with multiple sclerosis, enrolled in a pregnancy study. Sequencing was performed on CD8+ T cells from peripheral blood mononuclear cells, taken in the third trimester of pregnancy. In nucleotides, the CDR3 is TGTGCCAGCAGCCCTAGCGGGGGGGTTTCAGATACGCAGTATTTT. It encodes CASSPSGGVSDTQYF.